One and the same sample provided the 10 T cell receptor beta chains below, sequenced in a study of sequential checkpoint blockade in melanoma. Specified treatment: randomized to nivolumab then ipilimumab (arm A) or the reverse (arm B). Produced via immunoSEQ multiplex PCR; TCRdb's table is partial and in-frame only. The sample consists of 40,000 or so clones, 32% of them appearing once. The sample consisted of tumor tissue (inferred from file names), taken from a patient given nivolumab and ipilimumab in sequence. All receptors derive from a human donor with melanoma.

This chain joins TRBV28 and TRBJ1-5; maybe TRBD1 (5 bases). The V gene's germline CDR1 is MDHEN and CDR2 SYDVKM. The CDR3 has 13 amino acids. With 7 bases removed from V and 5 bases from J, the gap between germline ends came to 12 bases. The CDR3 region has the DNA TGTGCCAGCACCGTTGGGGGGTATCAGCCCCAGCATTTT. Protein: CASTVGGYQPQHF.

This clone was seen only a few times. The J gene is TRBJ2-1, the V gene TRBV11-3; TRBD2 might be the D (5 bases). The CDR3 spans 16 residues. Germline CDR1 and CDR2: SGHNT and YENEEA. V was shortened by 4 bases and J by 4 bases, with 17 bases between the two germline ends. CDR3 in amino acids: CASSSLSGEHYNEQFF. CDR3 nucleotides: TGTGCCAGCAGCTCGTTGTCCGGGGAGCATTACAATGAGCAGTTCTTC.

This clone occurred a few times. The chain employs TRBV6-8 and TRBJ2-3; 8 bases are a match to TRBD2. Germline CDR1 and CDR2: MNHGY and SAAAGT. V was clipped by 7 bases and J by 0 bases; unmatched bases: 6. The CDR3 contains 15 residues. The CDR3 coding sequence is TGTGCCAGCATGTACGGGGGGGAAAGCACAGATACGCAGTATTTT. This encodes CASMYGGESTDTQYF.

As DNA, the CDR3 is TGTGCCTGGGTTTGGGGTAGGAACACTGAAGCTTTCTTT. Protein: CAWVWGRNTEAFF. The rearrangement links TRBV30 to TRBJ1-1; D unclear. V was pared by 5 bases and J by 1 base, with 11 bases between. In germline, CDR1 is GTSNPN, CDR2 SVGIG (reference sequence). CDR3 length: 13 amino acids.

This clone was recorded a few times. The chain recombines TRBV11-3 with TRBJ1-3; tentative D call: TRBD1 (6 bases). The germline V gene has CDR1 SGHNT and CDR2 YENEEA. This CDR3 comprises 15 residues. Trimming took 1 base from V and 4 from J, leaving 11 bases between them. CDR3: CASSLVWGLGNTIYF. The CDR3 DNA sequence: TGTGCCAGCAGCTTAGTTTGGGGGCTGGGAAACACCATATATTTT.

V and J are TRBV6-1 and TRBJ2-1; D is ambiguous. This CDR3 has 14 amino acids. CDR1 and CDR2 (germline): MNHNS, SASEGT. With 1 base removed from V and 4 bases from J, the gap between germline ends came to 8 bases. The CDR3 bases are TGTGCCAGCAGTGAAGGGCAGAGTTACAATGAGCAGTTCTTC. Translated, it gives CASSEGQSYNEQFF.

This clone was detected only a few times. The V call is TRBV6-8, the J call TRBJ2-2, with D possibly TRBD1 on 6 matching bases. This CDR3 contains 18 residues. The germline CDR1 and CDR2 sequences are MNHGY and SAAAGT. The V end lost 7 bases, the J end lost 1 base, and 22 bases lay between the germline ends. CDR3 DNA: TGTGCCAGCACCGATTGGTCGGGAACGGGACAGAACACCGGGGAGCTGTTTTTT. Translating it yields CASTDWSGTGQNTGELFF.

The chain has TRBV19 and TRBJ2-3; D is perhaps TRBD1 (6 bases). V was shortened by 8 bases and J by 3 bases, with 15 bases between the two germline ends. In germline, CDR1 is LNHDA, CDR2 SQIVND (reference sequence). CDR3 length equals 14 residues. CDR3: CASATGQGTDTQYF. The CDR3 nucleotides are TGTGCCAGTGCTACTGGGCAGGGGACAGATACGCAGTATTTT.

This clone was observed at least ten times. This chain links TRBV11-3 with TRBJ1-5; TRBD1 might be the D (5 bases). CDR1 and CDR2 (germline): SGHNT, YENEEA. Trimming took off 5 bases at V and 4 bases at J, with 15 bases between the two ends. CDR3 length: 15 residues. CDR3 region: CASSPLTGSNQPQHF. In nucleotides, the CDR3 is TGTGCCAGCAGCCCTTTAACAGGCTCTAATCAGCCCCAGCATTTT.

This clone has more than one count but fewer than ten. CDR3 sequence reads: CASSENAAEETQYF. Written as DNA, the CDR3 is TGTGCCAGCAGTGAGAATGCGGCTGAAGAGACCCAGTACTTC. The chain links TRBV6-8 to TRBJ2-5; D is uncertain. The V and J ends lost 5 bases and 3 bases respectively, with 13 bases between them. The CDR3 spans 14 residues. The germline CDR1 and CDR2 sequences are MNHGY and SAAAGT.